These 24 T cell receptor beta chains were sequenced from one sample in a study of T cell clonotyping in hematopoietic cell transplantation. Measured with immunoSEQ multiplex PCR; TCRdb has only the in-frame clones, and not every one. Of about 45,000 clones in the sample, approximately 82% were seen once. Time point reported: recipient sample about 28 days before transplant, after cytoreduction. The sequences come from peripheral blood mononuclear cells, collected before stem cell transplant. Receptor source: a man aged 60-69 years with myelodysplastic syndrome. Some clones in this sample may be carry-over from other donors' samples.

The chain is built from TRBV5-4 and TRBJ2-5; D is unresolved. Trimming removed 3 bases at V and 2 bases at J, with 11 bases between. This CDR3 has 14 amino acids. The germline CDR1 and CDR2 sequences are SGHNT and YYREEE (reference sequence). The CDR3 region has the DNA TGTGCCAGCAGCTCAGACCTCACACAAGAGACCCAGTACTTC. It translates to CASSSDLTQETQYF. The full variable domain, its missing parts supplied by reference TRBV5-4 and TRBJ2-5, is ETGVTQSPTHLIKTRGQQVTLRCSSQSGHNTVSWYQQALGQGPQFIFQYYREEENGRGNFPPRFSGLQFPNYSSELNVNALELDDSALYLCASSSDLTQETQYFGPGTRLLVL.

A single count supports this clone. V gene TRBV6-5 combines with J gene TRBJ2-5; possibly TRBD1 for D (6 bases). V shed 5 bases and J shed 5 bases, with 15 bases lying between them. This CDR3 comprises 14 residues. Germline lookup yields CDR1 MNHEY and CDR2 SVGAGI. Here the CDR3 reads CASSSPGVPETQYF. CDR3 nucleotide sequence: TGTGCCAGCAGTAGTCCAGGGGTCCCGGAGACCCAGTACTTC.

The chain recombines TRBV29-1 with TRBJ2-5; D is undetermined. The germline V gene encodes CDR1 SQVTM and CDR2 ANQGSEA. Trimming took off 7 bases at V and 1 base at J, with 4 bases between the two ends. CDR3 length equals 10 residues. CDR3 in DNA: TGCAGCGCTGCCCAAGAGACCCAGTACTTC. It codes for CSAAQETQYF. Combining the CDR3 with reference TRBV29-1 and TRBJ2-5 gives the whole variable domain SAVISQKPSRDICQRGTSLTIQCQVDSQVTMMFWYRQQPGQSLTLIATANQGSEATYESGFVIDKFPISRPNLTFSTLTVSNMSPEDSSIYLCSAAQETQYFGPGTRLLVL.

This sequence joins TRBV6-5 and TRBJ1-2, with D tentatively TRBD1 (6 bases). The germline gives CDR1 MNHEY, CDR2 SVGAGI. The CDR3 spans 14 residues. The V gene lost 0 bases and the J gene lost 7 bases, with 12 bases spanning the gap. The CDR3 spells CASSYSGQGFGYTF. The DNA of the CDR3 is TGTGCCAGCAGTTACTCGGGCCAGGGGTTTGGCTACACCTTC.

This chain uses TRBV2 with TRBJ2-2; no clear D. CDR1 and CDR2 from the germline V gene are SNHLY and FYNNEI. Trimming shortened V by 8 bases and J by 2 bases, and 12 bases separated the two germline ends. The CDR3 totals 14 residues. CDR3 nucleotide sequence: TGTGCCAGCGCCCTCGAACAAAACACCGGGGAGCTGTTTTTT. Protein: CASALEQNTGELFF. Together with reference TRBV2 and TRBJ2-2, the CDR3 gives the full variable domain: EPEVTQTPSHQVTQMGQEVILRCVPISNHLYFYWYRQILGQKVEFLVSFYNNEISEKSEIFDDQFSVERPDGSNFTLKIRSTKLEDSAMYFCASALEQNTGELFFGEGSRLTVL.

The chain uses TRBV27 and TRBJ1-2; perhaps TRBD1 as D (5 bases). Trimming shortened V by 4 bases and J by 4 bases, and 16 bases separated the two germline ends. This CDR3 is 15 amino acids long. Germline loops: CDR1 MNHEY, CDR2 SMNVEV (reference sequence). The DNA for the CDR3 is TGTGCCAGCAGTTCCCTCCCGCCGGGGACCTATGGCTACACCTTC. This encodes CASSSLPPGTYGYTF.

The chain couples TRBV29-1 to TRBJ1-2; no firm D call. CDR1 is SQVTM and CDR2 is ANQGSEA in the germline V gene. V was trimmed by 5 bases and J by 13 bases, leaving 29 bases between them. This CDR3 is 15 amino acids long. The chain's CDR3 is CSVTPATTTTSGGTF. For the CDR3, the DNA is TGCAGCGTTACCCCGGCGACGACAACCACTTCGGGAGGCACCTTC.

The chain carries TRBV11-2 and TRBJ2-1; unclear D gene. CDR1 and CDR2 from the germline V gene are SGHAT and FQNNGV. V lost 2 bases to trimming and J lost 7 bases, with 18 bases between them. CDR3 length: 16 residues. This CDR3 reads CASSLRSVGALNEQFF. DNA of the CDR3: TGTGCCAGCAGCTTAAGATCTGTGGGCGCGCTGAATGAGCAGTTCTTC.

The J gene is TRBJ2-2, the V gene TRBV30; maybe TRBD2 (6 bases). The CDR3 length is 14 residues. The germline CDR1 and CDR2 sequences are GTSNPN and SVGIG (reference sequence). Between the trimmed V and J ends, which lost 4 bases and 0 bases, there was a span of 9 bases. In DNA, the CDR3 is TGTGCCTGGATGGGGGGAGCGAACACCGGGGAGCTGTTTTTT. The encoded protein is CAWMGGANTGELFF.

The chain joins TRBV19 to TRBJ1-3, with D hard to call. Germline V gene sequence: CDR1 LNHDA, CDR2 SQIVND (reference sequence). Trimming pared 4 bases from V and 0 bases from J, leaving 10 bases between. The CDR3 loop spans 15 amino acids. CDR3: CASSTLGLSGNTIYF. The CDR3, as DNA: TGTGCCAGTAGTACCCTCGGGCTCTCTGGAAACACCATATATTTT. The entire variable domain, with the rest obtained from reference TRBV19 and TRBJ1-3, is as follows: DGGITQSPKYLFRKEGQNVTLSCEQNLNHDAMYWYRQDPGQGLRLIYYSQIVNDFQKGDIAEGYSVSREKKESFPLTVTSAQKNPTAFYLCASSTLGLSGNTIYFGEGSWLTVV.

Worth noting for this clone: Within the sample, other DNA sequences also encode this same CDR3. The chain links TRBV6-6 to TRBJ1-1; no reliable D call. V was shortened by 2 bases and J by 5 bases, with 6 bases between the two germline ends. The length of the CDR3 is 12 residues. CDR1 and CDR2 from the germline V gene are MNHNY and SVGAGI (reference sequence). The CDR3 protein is CASSYGGTEAFF. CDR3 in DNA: TGTGCCAGCAGTTACGGAGGGACTGAAGCTTTCTTT.

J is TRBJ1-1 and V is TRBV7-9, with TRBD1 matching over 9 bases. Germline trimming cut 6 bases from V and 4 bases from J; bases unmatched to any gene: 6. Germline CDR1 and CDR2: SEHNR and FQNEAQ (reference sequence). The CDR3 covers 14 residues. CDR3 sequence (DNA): TGTGCCAGCAGGGGGACAGGGTCGGGCACTGAAGCTTTCTTT. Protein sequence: CASRGTGSGTEAFF.

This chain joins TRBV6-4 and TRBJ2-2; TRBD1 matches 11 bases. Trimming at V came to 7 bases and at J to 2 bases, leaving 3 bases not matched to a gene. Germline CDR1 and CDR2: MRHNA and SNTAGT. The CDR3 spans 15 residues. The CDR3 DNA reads TGTGCCAGCACCGGACAGGGGGCTAACACCGGGGAGCTGTTTTTT. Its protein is CASTGQGANTGELFF.

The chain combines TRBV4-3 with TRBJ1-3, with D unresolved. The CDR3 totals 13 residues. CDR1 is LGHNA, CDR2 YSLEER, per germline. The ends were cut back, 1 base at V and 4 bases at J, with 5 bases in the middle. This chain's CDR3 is CASSQVSGNTIYF. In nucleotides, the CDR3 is TGCGCCAGCAGCCAAGTATCAGGAAACACCATATATTTT.

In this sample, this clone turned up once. The CDR3 is CASAWGPYEQYF. CDR3 bases: TGTGCCAGCGCGTGGGGGCCCTACGAGCAGTACTTC. The chain carries TRBV11-2 and TRBJ2-7; D is possibly TRBD1 (6 bases). Germline lookup yields CDR1 SGHAT and CDR2 FQNNGV. The ends were cut back, 8 bases at V and 2 bases at J, with 10 bases in the middle. The CDR3 totals 12 residues.

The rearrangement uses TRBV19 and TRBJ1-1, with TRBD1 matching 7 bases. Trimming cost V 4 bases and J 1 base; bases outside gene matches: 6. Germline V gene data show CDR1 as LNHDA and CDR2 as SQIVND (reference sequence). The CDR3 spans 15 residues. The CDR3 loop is CASSTLTGWNTEAFF. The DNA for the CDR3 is TGTGCCAGTAGTACCCTGACAGGGTGGAACACTGAAGCTTTCTTT.

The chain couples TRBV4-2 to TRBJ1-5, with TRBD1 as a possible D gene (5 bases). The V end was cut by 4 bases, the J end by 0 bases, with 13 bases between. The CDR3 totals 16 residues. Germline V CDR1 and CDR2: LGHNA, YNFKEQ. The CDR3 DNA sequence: TGTGCCAGCAGCCTCTTCGGGGGTGCTAGCAATCAGCCCCAGCATTTT. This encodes CASSLFGGASNQPQHF.

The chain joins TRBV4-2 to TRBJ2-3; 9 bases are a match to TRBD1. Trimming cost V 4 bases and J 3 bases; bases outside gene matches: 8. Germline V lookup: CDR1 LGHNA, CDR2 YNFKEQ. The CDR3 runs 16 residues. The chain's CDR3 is CASSPSQGALTDTQYF. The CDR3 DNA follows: TGTGCCAGCAGCCCTTCACAGGGGGCACTTACAGATACGCAGTATTTT.

CDR3: CASSTGTGNLAPDTQYF. CDR3 in DNA: TGTGCCAGCAGTACAGGTACCGGGAACTTAGCCCCAGATACGCAGTATTTT. The gene calls are TRBV11-3 and TRBJ2-3; D assignment may be TRBD1 or TRBD2 (5 bases each). The V gene's germline CDR1 is SGHNT and CDR2 YENEEA. V was shortened by 6 bases and J by 4 bases, with 23 bases between the two germline ends. The CDR3 runs to 17 residues. Full variable domain (remainder filled in from reference TRBV11-3 and TRBJ2-3): EAGVVQSPRYKIIEKKQPVAFWCNPISGHNTLYWYLQNLGQGPELLIRYENEEAVDDSQLPKDRFSAERLKGVDSTLKIQPAELGDSAVYLCASSTGTGNLAPDTQYFGPGTRLTVL.

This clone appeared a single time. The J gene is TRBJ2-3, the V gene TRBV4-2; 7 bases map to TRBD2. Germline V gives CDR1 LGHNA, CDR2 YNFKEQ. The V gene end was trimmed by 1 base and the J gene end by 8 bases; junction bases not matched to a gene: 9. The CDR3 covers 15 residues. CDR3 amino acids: CASSQGAGRGATQYF. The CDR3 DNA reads TGTGCCAGCAGCCAAGGGGCAGGGAGGGGAGCTACGCAGTATTTT.

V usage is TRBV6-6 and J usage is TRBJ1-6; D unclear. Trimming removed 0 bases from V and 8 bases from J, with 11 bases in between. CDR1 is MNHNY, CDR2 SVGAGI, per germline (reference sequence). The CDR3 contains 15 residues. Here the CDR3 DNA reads TGTGCCAGCAGTTACTCAGGCATAATATATTCACCCCTCCACTTT. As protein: CASSYSGIIYSPLHF.

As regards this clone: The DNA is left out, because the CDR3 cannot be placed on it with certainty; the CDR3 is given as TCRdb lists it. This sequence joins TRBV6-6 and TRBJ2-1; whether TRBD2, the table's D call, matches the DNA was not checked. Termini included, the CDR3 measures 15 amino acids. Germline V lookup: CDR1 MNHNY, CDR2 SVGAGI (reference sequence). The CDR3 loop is CASSSSGGGRGEQFF.

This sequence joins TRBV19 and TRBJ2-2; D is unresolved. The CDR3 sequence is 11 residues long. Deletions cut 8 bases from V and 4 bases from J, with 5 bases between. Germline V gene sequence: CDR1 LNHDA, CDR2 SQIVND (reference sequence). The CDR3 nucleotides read TGTGCCAGTTCTTTCACCGGGGAGCTGTTTTTT. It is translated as CASSFTGELFF.

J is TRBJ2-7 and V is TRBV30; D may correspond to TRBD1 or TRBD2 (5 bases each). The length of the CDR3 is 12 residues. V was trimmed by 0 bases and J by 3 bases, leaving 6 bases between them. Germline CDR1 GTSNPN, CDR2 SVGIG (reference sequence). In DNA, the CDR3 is TGTGCCTGGAGTGTGAGGGGCTACGAGCAGTACTTC. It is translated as CAWSVRGYEQYF.